This T cell receptor (beta chain) was recovered during a study of cytomegalovirus exposure and HLA in healthy donors. Assay used: immunoSEQ multiplex PCR; TCRdb lists only in-frame clones, some missing. The repertoire includes 200,000 to 300,000 clones, about 86% of them detected once, and around 1.3% sits in the top ten. Study conclusions and caveats: While the bulk of TCR sequences proved rare, some public TCRs turned up in many donors. Cytomegalovirus status was reportedly diagnosed by the classifier with high sensitivity and specificity.

CDR3 size: 16 residues. Germline V CDR1 and CDR2: MDHEN, SYDVKM. V lost 5 bases to trimming and J lost 6 bases; unmatched junction nucleotides: 13. Note on this clone: What it recognizes is unknown.

The source is a woman aged 25 to 45 in good health and CMV-seropositive. This chain joins TRBV28 and TRBJ1-5; 7 bases map to TRBD1. Material for sequencing was PBMCs. The CDR3 region is CASSTKTAGGTQPQHF. In nucleotides, the CDR3 is TGTGCCAGCAGTACCAAAACAGCAGGGGGAACTCAGCCCCAGCATTTT.